This T cell receptor beta chain was sequenced during a study of Graves' ophthalmopathy and Graves' hyperthyroidism (dated by TCRdb to about 2018). For context, the study as a whole: Peripheral blood samples were taken at the time of initial diagnosis, before any treatment was given. TCR beta repertoire signatures were used to distinguish Graves' ophthalmopathy from Graves' hyperthyroidism and to predict progression to ophthalmopathy. In total, around 130 blood samples were TCR-sequenced: fewer than 50 ophthalmopathy, roughly 77 hyperthyroidism and roughly 17 hyperthyroidism-to-ophthalmopathy patients. To explore V-J signatures distinguishing ophthalmopathy from hyperthyroidism, a discovery set of around 97 patients (fewer than 45 ophthalmopathy, 55 to 60 stable hyperthyroidism) was enrolled. The independent validation cohort included about 19 hyperthyroidism patients plus 17 patients who later progressed from hyperthyroidism to ophthalmopathy. T-cell repertoires of thyroid tissue and blood were compared in more than 5 hyperthyroidism patients. Once sampling was done, hyperthyroidism patients were given methimazole at a starting dose of 30 mg daily, while ophthalmopathy patients were given high-dose intravenous methylprednisolone.

For repertoire sequencing, the TCR beta CDR3 regions were amplified from RNA transcripts. The first round of RT-PCR was done with HTBI primers and the Qiagen OneStep RT-PCR kit, and was followed by a second round of multiplex PCR, then size selection and purification. Libraries were sequenced paired-end with 100 bp reads on an Illumina HiSeq2000. Regarding the original processing steps: SOAPnuke was used to process the reads, throwing out any read that had adapters, had uncalled bases, had a mean Phred below 15, or lacked an exact constant-primer or identifier match. COPE v1.2.5 was used to merge the high-quality paired reads. Each unique nucleotide sequence was treated as a clonotype, and MiTCR v1.1 was used to align the clonotypes to the IMGT TRB V, D and J references. Analysis was restricted to V-J combinations with a frequency above 0.0001, which covered 99.2% of repertoires. A TCR clonal expansion and chaos score per V-J combination was defined as the ratio of F50 clonal expansion to chaos observed in the TCRdist matrix. Welch's t-statistics and random forest were used to narrow the features down to around 13 V-J combinations, which were then fed into a naive Bayes classifier. Thyroid-blood repertoire similarity was quantified with the Morisita-Horn index. TCRdb trimmed public reads at Q25 via fastp, called clones via MiXCR and kept in-frame beta chains. Each record represents a unique CDR3 protein, reported with the most common genes and DNA among its rows. The V and J calls shown here were made by TCRdb, not taken from the authors' results. The sample table records 740,000 or so distinct CDR3 sequences; 40% of these occur just once. Less than 55% of the sample belongs to the ten largest clones.

Remarks on this clonotype: The target of this receptor is not known. Qualities for individual bases were not recorded, and no much larger clone is one base off.

Ophthalmopathy patients had moderately to severely active disease, Clinical Activity Score of at least 3, NOSPECS grade of at least 4, and disease duration under 3 months. Patients were excluded if they had other autoimmune diseases, uncontrolled infections, pregnancy or lactation. Diagnosis relied on clinical symptoms, serum thyroxine, TRAb, thyroid ultrasound and orbital computed tomography. Ficoll-Paque density gradient centrifugation was used to isolate PBMCs from 10 ml of fresh peripheral blood. Total RNA was extracted using Trizol reagent, and RNA quality was checked on an Agilent 2100 Bioanalyzer. For this chain, trimming is 5 bases at the V end and 5 bases at the J end, and the number of junction bases without a gene match is 13. From the germline V gene, CDR1 is SGHRS and CDR2 is YFSETQ. Its CDR3 holds 15 amino acids, cysteine through phenylalanine. Only the CDR3 part of the read is kept: 45 bases, read in frame from the first base.

Broader findings and caveats from the paper: Most expanded thyroid clonotypes with a frequency above 0.001 also appeared in blood, which suggests that blood repertoires may reflect the immune response in the thyroid. In validation, the model predicted ophthalmopathy progression with 70.59% sensitivity and around 72% specificity; 12 predicted patients were CT-confirmed with GO in a median of about 6.2 months. Ophthalmopathy was separated from stable hyperthyroidism by the 13-signature model with about 89% sensitivity and 81% to 84% specificity in cross-validation and with 80%/75% in the test set. Sample size was not predetermined statistically, and investigators were not blinded to group allocation.

This TCR came from an adult man with Graves' ophthalmopathy. Sequencing used peripheral blood. This receptor chain uses TRBV5-1 and TRBJ2-7, with 7 bases aligning to TRBD1. The CDR3 region has the sequence CASSYSTGWIHEQYF. DNA sequence: TGCGCCAGCAGTTACTCGACAGGGTGGATCCACGAGCAGTACTTC. The reference TRBV5-1 and TRBJ2-7 proteins fill in what lies around the CDR3, so the full variable domain reads KAGVTQTPRYLIKTRGQQVTLSCSPISGHRSVSWYQQTPGQGLQFLFEYFSETQRNKGNFPGRFSGRQFSNSRSEMNVSTLELGDSALYLCASSYSTGWIHEQYFGPGTRLTVT.